The entry below gives a single T cell receptor beta chain sequence along with its context. This clonotype was counted a few times. There is no known antigen for this receptor. There are no base qualities to consult, and no much larger clone falls within one base. Receptor amplification or capture employed PCR. Sequencing took place on a HiSeq X Ten. High-throughput sequencing was used to characterize TCR repertoires. TCRdb's own reprocessing of the public reads used fastp at Q25 and MiXCR and kept productive beta chains. Rows matching on CDR3 protein sequence are summarized as one entry with the most common DNA and genes. This sample is represented by about 6,600 distinct CDR3 sequences; approximately 32% of them were singletons. Jointly, the top ten make up 11% to 15% of the sample. What the time point label conveys for this sample: before preoperative PTX-NDP chemotherapy. Patients received paclitaxel-nedaplatin as preoperative chemotherapy before surgery.

The data are from a study of esophageal squamous cell carcinoma under preoperative chemotherapy (dated by TCRdb to the late 2010s). About the full investigation: TCR repertoires were profiled in both peripheral blood T cells and tumor-infiltrating lymphocytes. The study examined the effect of paclitaxel-nedaplatin chemotherapy on T-cell receptor repertoires in patients with esophageal squamous cell carcinoma. The cohort comprised a handful of patients with primary esophageal squamous cell carcinoma. Repertoires were compared between samples taken before and after paclitaxel-nedaplatin therapy.

The research as a whole found: Tumor-infiltrating lymphocytes after treatment appeared to come partly from peripheral T cells migrating into the tumor, rather than solely from local clonal changes. A significant increase in TCR diversity was observed in peripheral T cells after chemotherapy, whereas no such increase was observed in tumor-infiltrating lymphocytes. Paclitaxel-nedaplatin therapy induced immediate and substantial clonotype frequency changes, with contraction more likely among abundant clones than amplification. A small cohort was used, with only 4 or 5 patients with esophageal squamous cell carcinoma being analyzed.

Looking up the germline V gene yields CDR1 MDHEN and CDR2 SYDVKM. Taken from cysteine to phenylalanine, the CDR3 has 13 residues. Kept here is only the CDR3 DNA, which spans 39 bases and is read in frame from base 1. The TCR sequence derives from a human donor with esophageal squamous cell carcinoma. The donor label of this sample is uncertain. The chain uses TRBV28 and TRBJ2-1; 7 nucleotides in the junction match TRBD1. The end of the DNA is better explained by TRBJ2-5, so the J call may be wrong. The sample was collected from a patient given preoperative chemotherapy. The bases read TGTGCCAGCGGATCGACAGGGTTCAAGACCCAGTACTTC. This is translated as CASGSTGFKTQYF.